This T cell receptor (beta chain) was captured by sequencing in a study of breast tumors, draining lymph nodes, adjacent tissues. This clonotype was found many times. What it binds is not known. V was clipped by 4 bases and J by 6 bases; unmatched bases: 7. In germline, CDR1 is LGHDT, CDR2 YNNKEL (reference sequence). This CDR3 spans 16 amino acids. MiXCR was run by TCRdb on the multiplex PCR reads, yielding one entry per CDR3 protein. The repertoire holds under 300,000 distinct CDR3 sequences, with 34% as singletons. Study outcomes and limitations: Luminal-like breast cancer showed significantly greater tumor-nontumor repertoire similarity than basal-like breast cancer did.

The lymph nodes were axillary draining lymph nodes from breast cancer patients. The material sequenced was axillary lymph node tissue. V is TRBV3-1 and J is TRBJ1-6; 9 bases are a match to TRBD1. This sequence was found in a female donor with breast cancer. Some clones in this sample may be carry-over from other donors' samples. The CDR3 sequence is CASSPAGTGLNSPLHF. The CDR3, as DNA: TGTGCCAGCAGCCCCGCCGGGACAGGGCTTAATTCACCCCTCCACTTT.